The 16 T cell receptor beta chains listed next were all sequenced from one sample in a study of shared clonotypes between healthy human individuals. Clones were read by immunoSEQ multiplex PCR, and TCRdb kept only the in-frame ones, dropping some. The table lists approximately 2.4 million clones, approximately 94% of them singletons, with 0.13% in the top ten. Material for sequencing was naive CD4+ T cells sorted from blood. Subset specified: CD45RA+ positively selected. These receptors came from a man younger than 35 in good health.

A single count supports this clone. The V and J genes are TRBV11-2 and TRBJ2-1; 11 bases line up with TRBD2. The CDR3 has 16 residues. Trimming at V came to 4 bases and at J to 4 bases, leaving 6 bases not matched to a gene. Germline CDR1 and CDR2: SGHAT and FQNNGV. The CDR3 sequence is CASSSIAGGRYNEQFF. CDR3 DNA sequence: TGTGCCAGCAGCTCAATAGCGGGGGGGAGGTACAATGAGCAGTTCTTC.

A single count supports this clone. The rearrangement uses TRBV6-5 and TRBJ2-7; 7 nucleotides agree with TRBD1. V dropped 6 bases and J dropped 2; count of bases not matched to a gene: 4. The V gene's germline CDR1 is MNHEY and CDR2 SVGAGI. The CDR3 runs 13 residues. In nucleotides, the CDR3 is TGTGCCAGCAGCTCGACAGGGCCCTACGAGCAGTACTTC. This gives the protein CASSSTGPYEQYF.

V usage is TRBV2 and J usage is TRBJ1-5, with D perhaps TRBD1 (5 bases). Trimming removed 6 bases from V and 6 bases from J, with 15 bases in between. The CDR3 spans 14 residues. Per the germline V gene, CDR1 is SNHLY and CDR2 is FYNNEI. CDR3 DNA sequence: TGTGCCAGCAGCTGGTGGGGGGACGGTCAGCCCCAGCATTTT. Amino acids: CASSWWGDGQPQHF.

A word on this clone: Other DNA sequences in the same sample also yield this CDR3. The CDR3 loop reads CASSSGLNTEAFF. The CDR3 DNA reads TGCGCCAGCAGCTCAGGGCTGAACACTGAAGCTTTCTTT. The chain recombines TRBV5-1 with TRBJ1-1; tentatively, D is TRBD1 (5 bases). CDR3 length: 13 amino acids. Germline CDR1 reads SGHRS; CDR2 reads YFSETQ. V was clipped by 3 bases and J by 0 bases, with 6 bases between them.

The rearrangement uses TRBV6-6 and TRBJ2-2; 7 bases agree with TRBD1. This CDR3 comprises 14 residues. Germline CDR1 and CDR2: MNHNY and SVGAGI (reference sequence). Trimming removed 8 bases from V and 0 bases from J; junction bases left unmatched: 3. The CDR3 DNA sequence: TGTGCCAGCGTCGACAGGGCGAACACCGGGGAGCTGTTTTTT. Its translation is CASVDRANTGELFF.

As regards this clone: This specimen includes other DNA sequences encoding the same CDR3. V usage is TRBV18 and J usage is TRBJ1-2; a possible D gene is TRBD1 (5 bases). This CDR3 is 14 amino acids long. The V end lost 4 bases, the J end lost 0 bases, and 9 bases lay between the germline ends. Germline values: CDR1 KGHSH, CDR2 LQKENI. This CDR3 reads CASSQGRTNYGYTF. In DNA, the CDR3 is TGTGCCAGCTCACAGGGGCGGACTAACTATGGCTACACCTTC.

Of note for this clone: The sample has other DNA sequences that encode this CDR3 too. V usage is TRBV18 and J usage is TRBJ2-7; D is unclear. Germline CDR1 is KGHSH and CDR2 is LQKENI. The ends were cut back, 6 bases at V and 3 bases at J, with 9 bases in the middle. The CDR3 is 12 residues long. CDR3 residues: CASSPWGYEQYF. Written as DNA, the CDR3 is TGTGCCAGCTCCCCTTGGGGCTACGAGCAGTACTTC.

This rearrangement joins TRBV28 to TRBJ2-7; D possibly uses TRBD1 or TRBD2 (5 bases each). There are 14 residues in the CDR3. In germline, CDR1 is MDHEN, CDR2 SYDVKM. V was trimmed by 0 bases and J by 3 bases, leaving 9 bases between them. CDR3 sequence (DNA): TGTGCCAGCAGTTTATGGGGGGTCGGCTACGAGCAGTACTTC. It codes for CASSLWGVGYEQYF.

Here the CDR3 reads CASSYDQSSGNTIYF. The DNA of the CDR3 is TGTGCCAGCAGTTACGACCAGAGCTCTGGAAACACCATATATTTT. This chain connects TRBV6-6 to TRBJ1-3, with D uncertain. In germline, CDR1 is MNHNY, CDR2 SVGAGI (reference sequence). The CDR3 is made up of 15 amino acids. V lost 2 bases and J 0 bases, leaving 8 bases between the germline ends.

This chain links TRBV29-1 with TRBJ1-2; 10 nucleotides match TRBD1. The V and J ends lost 4 bases and 8 bases, in that order; junction bases with no gene match: 10. This CDR3 comprises 14 residues. CDR1 is SQVTM and CDR2 is ANQGSEA in the germline V gene. This CDR3 is CSVVRDRGMGGYTF. DNA of the CDR3: TGCAGCGTTGTAAGGGACAGGGGAATGGGCGGCTACACCTTC.

About this clone itself: This sample also contains other DNA sequences that code for the same CDR3. The V and J genes are TRBV7-9 and TRBJ2-5, with D unresolved. Deletions cut 9 bases from V and 2 bases from J, with 7 bases between. The CDR3 runs to 11 residues. Looked up from germline, CDR1 is SEHNR and CDR2 is FQNEAQ (reference sequence). The CDR3 region is CASSIQETQYF. CDR3 bases: TGTGCCAGTTCAATACAAGAGACCCAGTACTTC.

This chain uses TRBV30 with TRBJ1-2; D gene uncertain. V gave up 0 bases and J gave up 7 bases, with 9 bases separating them. CDR3 length: 12 amino acids. Germline values: CDR1 GTSNPN, CDR2 SVGIG (reference sequence). CDR3 residues: CAWSVTDSGYTF. The CDR3 nucleotides are TGTGCCTGGAGTGTAACCGATAGTGGCTACACCTTC. Combining the CDR3 with reference TRBV30 and TRBJ1-2 gives the whole variable domain SQTIHQWPATLVQPVGSPLSLECTVEGTSNPNLYWYRQAAGRGLQLLFYSVGIGQISSEVPQNLSASRPQDRQFILSSKKLLLSDSGFYLCAWSVTDSGYTFGSGTRLTVV.

The V call is TRBV6-5, the J call TRBJ1-6; D unresolved. Trimming shortened V by 8 bases and J by 4 bases, and 12 bases separated the two germline ends. This CDR3 is 14 amino acids long. Germline V gives CDR1 MNHEY, CDR2 SVGAGI. The CDR3 nucleotides are TGTGCCAGCCGGGGTAAAACGTATAATTCACCCCTCCACTTT. Its protein product is CASRGKTYNSPLHF.

The chain is built from TRBV2 and TRBJ1-4; possible D gene TRBD1, 5 bases. The CDR3 extends over 15 amino acids. Trimming took off 5 bases at V and 3 bases at J, with 13 bases between the two ends. The germline CDR1 and CDR2 sequences are SNHLY and FYNNEI. CDR3: CASSPTGGPNEKLFF. In DNA, the CDR3 is TGTGCCAGCAGTCCAACCGGGGGACCTAATGAAAAACTGTTTTTT.

This clone was picked up one time. J is TRBJ1-1 and V is TRBV7-9, with a weak D call TRBD1 (5 bases). Trimming shortened V by 2 bases and J by 5 bases, and 15 bases separated the two germline ends. The CDR3 runs 15 residues. CDR1 is SEHNR and CDR2 is FQNEAQ in the germline V gene (reference sequence). The chain's CDR3 is CASSLLLGGKTEAFF. CDR3 sequence (DNA): TGTGCCAGCAGCTTATTGCTGGGGGGAAAAACTGAAGCTTTCTTT. Full variable domain (rest looked up from reference TRBV7-9 and TRBJ1-1): DTGVSQNPRHKITKRGQNVTFRCDPISEHNRLYWYRQTLGQGPEFLTYFQNEAQLEKSRLLSDRFSAERPKGSFSTLEIQRTEQGDSAMYLCASSLLLGGKTEAFFGQGTRLTVV.

The chain carries TRBV15 and TRBJ2-1, with 7 bases fitting TRBD1. V lost 0 bases to trimming and J lost 4 bases; unmatched junction nucleotides: 3. From germline, CDR1 is LNHNV and CDR2 YYDKDF (reference sequence). The CDR3 is 15 amino acids. Here the CDR3 DNA reads TGTGCCACCAGCAGAGATGGGGACAGTTACAATGAGCAGTTCTTC. Translated: CATSRDGDSYNEQFF. The entire variable domain, with the rest obtained from reference TRBV15 and TRBJ2-1, is as follows: DAMVIQNPRYQVTQFGKPVTLSCSQTLNHNVMYWYQQKSSQAPKLLFHYYDKDFNNEADTPDNFQSRRPNTSFCFLDIRSPGLGDTAMYLCATSRDGDSYNEQFFGPGTRLTVL.